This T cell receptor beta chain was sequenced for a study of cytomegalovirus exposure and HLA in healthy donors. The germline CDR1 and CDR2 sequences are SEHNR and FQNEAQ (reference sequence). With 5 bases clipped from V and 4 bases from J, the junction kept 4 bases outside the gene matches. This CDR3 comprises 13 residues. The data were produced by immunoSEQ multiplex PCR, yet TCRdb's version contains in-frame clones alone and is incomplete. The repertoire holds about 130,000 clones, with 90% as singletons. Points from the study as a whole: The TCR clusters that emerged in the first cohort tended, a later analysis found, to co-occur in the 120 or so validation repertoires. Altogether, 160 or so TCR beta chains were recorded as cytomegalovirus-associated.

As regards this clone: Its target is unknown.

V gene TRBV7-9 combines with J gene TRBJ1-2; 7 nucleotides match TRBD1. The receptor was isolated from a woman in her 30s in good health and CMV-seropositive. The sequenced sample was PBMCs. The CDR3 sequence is CASSPGTAYGYTF. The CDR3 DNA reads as TGTGCCAGCAGCCCAGGGACAGCCTATGGCTACACCTTC.